One sample yielded the 31 T cell receptor beta chains listed below, sequenced in a study of blood T cell repertoires in COVID-19. Produced via immunoSEQ multiplex PCR; TCRdb's table is partial and in-frame only. The sample shows over 200,000 clones, just under 90% of them seen only once. Material for sequencing was PBMCs or T cells enriched from blood (not recorded which). These receptors originate from a man aged 25 to 45 who had recovered from COVID-19.

The chain has TRBV5-4 and TRBJ1-1; 7 bases are shared with TRBD1. The CDR3 has 14 amino acids. Germline V gives CDR1 SGHNT, CDR2 YYREEE (reference sequence). V shed 3 bases and J 0 bases; nucleotides not matched to a gene: 2. CDR3 nucleotide sequence: TGTGCCAGCAGCTGGGACAGCCTGAACACTGAAGCTTTCTTT. Translated: CASSWDSLNTEAFF.

The V gene is TRBV5-8, the J gene TRBJ2-5; 8 nucleotides agree with TRBD1. The CDR3 loop spans 16 amino acids. In germline, CDR1 is SGHTS, CDR2 YDEGEE. V lost 1 base, J lost 1 base, and 6 bases stayed unmatched. The CDR3 spells CASSLRTGKIQETQYF. The CDR3 DNA sequence: TGTGCCAGCAGCTTGCGGACAGGGAAAATCCAAGAGACCCAGTACTTC. The full variable domain, in which reference TRBV5-8 and TRBJ2-5 provide the parts outside the CDR3, is EAGVTQSPTHLIKTRGQQATLRCSPISGHTSVYWYQQALGLGLQFLLWYDEGEERNRGNFPPRFSGRQFPNYSSELNVNALELEDSALYLCASSLRTGKIQETQYFGPGTRLLVL.

The CDR3 protein is CASSQGLEGDTQYF. The CDR3 nucleotides read TGCGCCAGCAGCCAAGGACTAGAAGGAGATACGCAGTATTTT. This chain joins TRBV4-3 and TRBJ2-3; a weak D match, TRBD2 (6 bases). The V and J ends lost 1 base and 5 bases respectively, with 10 bases between them. The CDR3 length is 14 residues. The germline V gene has CDR1 LGHNA and CDR2 YSLEER.

The gene calls are TRBV12-3 or TRBV12-4 and TRBJ2-5; D gene ambiguous. The V end lost 2 bases, the J end lost 3 bases, and 7 bases lay between the germline ends. The CDR3 loop spans 13 amino acids. The CDR3 DNA is TGTGCCAGCAGTTTAATGTACAAAGAGACCCAGTACTTC. It specifies CASSLMYKETQYF.

This clone appeared a single time. The chain joins TRBV4-1 to TRBJ1-4; D unclear. The CDR3 totals 15 residues. Per germline, CDR1 MGHRA and CDR2 YSYEKL. V was clipped by 4 bases and J by 7 bases, with 16 bases between them. In DNA form, the CDR3 reads TGCGCCAGCAGCCGCTCCGAGGGAGCAATTGAAAAACTGTTTTTT. Amino acids: CASSRSEGAIEKLFF.

This chain uses TRBV19 with TRBJ2-7, with 10 bases aligning to TRBD2. J lost 4 bases, V lost 5 bases, and 5 bases had no gene match. The germline CDR1 and CDR2 sequences are LNHDA and SQIVND (reference sequence). This CDR3 is built from 14 residues. The CDR3 sequence: CASSAAGGSYEQYF. The CDR3 DNA follows: TGTGCCAGTAGTGCAGCGGGAGGGTCTTACGAGCAGTACTTC.

This chain connects TRBV5-5 to TRBJ1-3; the D gene is possibly TRBD1 (5 bases). Trimming cost V 1 base and J 0 bases, with 5 bases left between them. Germline V gene data show CDR1 as SGHKS and CDR2 as YYEKEE (reference sequence). This CDR3 comprises 14 residues. The CDR3 sequence: CASSLTGSGNTIYF. DNA for the CDR3: TGTGCCAGCAGCTTGACAGGCTCTGGAAACACCATATATTTT.

The chain links TRBV29-1 to TRBJ2-1, with TRBD1 matching over 7 bases. With V trimmed by 0 bases and J by 5 bases, 7 bases remained unmatched. The CDR3 is 15 amino acids. Per the germline V gene, CDR1 is SQVTM and CDR2 is ANQGSEA. The CDR3 sequence is CSVEDQRGTDNEQFF. CDR3 DNA sequence: TGCAGCGTTGAAGATCAGAGGGGGACAGACAATGAGCAGTTCTTC.

The V gene is TRBV7-6, the J gene TRBJ2-3, with TRBD1 as a possible D gene (6 bases). V gave up 5 bases and J gave up 6 bases, with 9 bases separating them. The CDR3 has 12 residues. Germline V gene sequence: CDR1 SGHVS, CDR2 FNYEAQ. The CDR3 DNA follows: TGTGCCAGCAGCGGGGGCGGGGATACGCAGTATTTT. Its translation: CASSGGGDTQYF.

The chain recombines TRBV4-1 with TRBJ1-2; 8 nucleotides align to TRBD1. V was clipped by 4 bases and J by 3 bases; unmatched bases: 10. The CDR3 runs 16 residues. CDR1 and CDR2 (germline): MGHRA, YSYEKL. The CDR3 loop reads CASSPGQGVTYYGYTF. CDR3 bases: TGCGCCAGCAGCCCAGGACAGGGCGTTACTTACTATGGCTACACCTTC.

The chain couples TRBV28 to TRBJ2-1; weak D call: TRBD2 (7 bases). Germline V lookup: CDR1 MDHEN, CDR2 SYDVKM. V was shortened by 5 bases and J by 9 bases, with 23 bases between the two germline ends. The CDR3 runs 16 residues. The CDR3 region is CASSIPSGQGRGEQFF. CDR3 sequence (DNA): TGTGCCAGCAGTATTCCCTCCGGGCAGGGGAGGGGTGAGCAGTTCTTC.

This clone occurred once. The chain uses TRBV27 and TRBJ2-7; TRBD1 aligns across 7 bases. This CDR3 has 14 residues. Looked up from germline, CDR1 is MNHEY and CDR2 is SMNVEV (reference sequence). With 5 bases clipped from V and 2 bases from J, the junction kept 6 bases outside the gene matches. The CDR3 is CASSPLGQTYEQYF. CDR3 sequence (DNA): TGTGCCAGCAGTCCCCTGGGACAGACCTACGAGCAGTACTTC.

This chain connects TRBV3-1 (or the pseudogene TRBV3-2) to TRBJ2-2; TRBD1 matches at 8 bases. This CDR3 region has 14 residues. With V trimmed by 4 bases and J by 7 bases, 5 bases remained unmatched. The germline V gene has CDR1 LGHDT and CDR2 YNNKEL (reference sequence). As DNA, the CDR3 is TGTGCCAGCAGCCCCGGACAGGGAATCGGGGAGCTGTTTTTT. It codes for CASSPGQGIGELFF.

The chain employs TRBV9 and TRBJ1-1; no reliable D call. CDR1 is SGDLS, CDR2 YYNGEE, per germline. The CDR3 is 14 amino acids. V lost 0 bases and J 3 bases, leaving 9 bases between the germline ends. CDR3 sequence: CASSVDTMDTEAFF. The CDR3 nucleotides read TGTGCCAGCAGCGTAGACACGATGGACACTGAAGCTTTCTTT.

The gene calls are TRBV4-1 and TRBJ2-5, with D possibly being TRBD2 (5 bases). V was trimmed by 0 bases and J by 4 bases, leaving 18 bases between them. CDR1 is MGHRA and CDR2 is YSYEKL in the germline V gene. This CDR3 contains 17 residues. As DNA, the CDR3 is TGCGCCAGCAGCCAAGATGGAGGAGTTTTGTTCCGAGAGACCCAGTACTTC. It specifies CASSQDGGVLFRETQYF.

This chain joins TRBV7-2 and TRBJ2-1; TRBD2 aligns across 9 bases. V lost 7 bases to trimming and J lost 5 bases; unmatched junction nucleotides: 12. CDR1 and CDR2 (germline): SGHTA, FQGNSA. The CDR3 covers 16 residues. The CDR3 loop reads CASTPETGLANNEQFF. DNA of the CDR3: TGTGCCAGCACCCCAGAGACGGGACTAGCCAACAATGAGCAGTTCTTC.

The J gene is TRBJ1-2, the V gene TRBV6-1, with D unresolved. Germline V gene sequence: CDR1 MNHNS, CDR2 SASEGT. Trimming took 0 bases from V and 7 from J, leaving 9 bases between them. The CDR3 has 13 residues. The CDR3 DNA sequence: TGTGCCAGCAGTGAAGCTGTCGGGGTTGGCTACACCTTC. Translated, it gives CASSEAVGVGYTF.

V gene TRBV5-8 combines with J gene TRBJ1-5, with 9 bases lining up with TRBD1. This CDR3 spans 17 amino acids. V lost 4 bases and J lost 3; bases outside the gene matches: 11. Germline V gives CDR1 SGHTS, CDR2 YDEGEE. DNA for the CDR3: TGTGCCAGCAGCGCGATACAGGGGGCGCATAACAATCAGCCCCAGCATTTT. This sequence encodes CASSAIQGAHNNQPQHF.

This sequence joins TRBV27 and TRBJ2-7; 9 bases align to TRBD2. CDR1 is MNHEY and CDR2 is SMNVEV in the germline V gene (reference sequence). The CDR3 runs 15 residues. J gave up 0 bases and V 6 bases, and 6 bases lay outside the gene matches. The CDR3 spells CASRNSGGSSYEQYF. The CDR3 DNA follows: TGTGCCAGCAGGAACAGCGGGGGGAGCTCCTACGAGCAGTACTTC.

DNA of the CDR3: TGTGCCAGCAGCTACGGACAGGGAATGTCTGGGGCCAACGTCCTGACTTTC. Protein: CASSYGQGMSGANVLTF. The chain is built from TRBV13 and TRBJ2-6; 8 bases agree with TRBD1. From germline, CDR1 is PRHDT and CDR2 FYEKMQ (reference sequence). CDR3 length: 17 residues. With 4 bases clipped from V and 1 base from J, the junction kept 6 bases outside the gene matches.

The chain links TRBV15 to TRBJ2-3; TRBD2 is a possible D gene (7 bases). The CDR3 is made up of 15 amino acids. CDR1 LNHNV and CDR2 YYDKDF come from the germline V gene (reference sequence). Trimming removed 8 bases at V and 2 bases at J, with 17 bases between. CDR3 sequence reads: CATARGGTHTDTQYF. As DNA, the CDR3 is TGTGCCACCGCCCGCGGGGGCACACACACAGATACGCAGTATTTT.

The chain couples TRBV5-1 to TRBJ1-2, with 7 bases matching TRBD1. CDR1 and CDR2 from the germline V gene are SGHRS and YFSETQ. There are 14 residues in the CDR3. Trimming removed 1 base from V and 1 base from J; junction bases left unmatched: 1. The CDR3 nucleotides are TGCGCCAGCAGCTTGCGACAGGGTAACTATGGCTACACCTTC. It translates to CASSLRQGNYGYTF.

This chain joins TRBV4-1 and TRBJ2-5; 7 bases are shared with TRBD1. This CDR3 has 15 residues. V gave up 0 bases and J gave up 5 bases; unmatched junction bases: 6. Germline assignment: CDR1 MGHRA and CDR2 YSYEKL. Written as DNA, the CDR3 is TGCGCCAGCAGCCAAGATAGGGACAGTGGGGAGACCCAGTACTTC. As protein: CASSQDRDSGETQYF.

This clone was seen only once. The chain is built from TRBV5-4 and TRBJ2-7, with D possibly matching TRBD2 (5 bases). V was pared by 3 bases and J by 0 bases, with 16 bases between. The CDR3 sequence is 16 residues long. The germline V gene has CDR1 SGHNT and CDR2 YYREEE (reference sequence). CDR3 region: CASSSRTRLSSYEQYF. The CDR3 bases are TGTGCCAGCAGCTCGAGAACTAGACTGAGCTCCTACGAGCAGTACTTC.

The J gene is TRBJ2-7, the V gene TRBV27, with D unclear. V shed 4 bases and J shed 0 bases, with 13 bases lying between them. CDR1 MNHEY and CDR2 SMNVEV come from the germline V gene (reference sequence). This CDR3 has 15 amino acids. The CDR3 DNA reads TGTGCCAGCAGTTCCTCGCAGGAAAGCTCCTACGAGCAGTACTTC. Its translation is CASSSSQESSYEQYF.

The V call is TRBV9, the J call TRBJ1-1, with D hard to call. V lost 0 bases and J lost 1, with 13 bases in between. This CDR3 is 16 amino acids long. Germline assignment: CDR1 SGDLS and CDR2 YYNGEE. CDR3: CASSVAGGVTNTEAFF. DNA for the CDR3: TGTGCCAGCAGCGTAGCTGGCGGCGTCACGAACACTGAAGCTTTCTTT.

This clone has only one observation. V gene TRBV7-2 combines with J gene TRBJ2-1, with 12 bases lining up with TRBD2. Trimming cost V 5 bases and J 8 bases; bases outside gene matches: 16. CDR3 length: 18 amino acids. The germline V gene encodes CDR1 SGHTA and CDR2 FQGNSA. CDR3 sequence reads: CASSNDSILAGGDHEQFF. The DNA for the CDR3 is TGTGCCAGCAGCAACGACAGCATTCTAGCGGGAGGGGACCATGAGCAGTTCTTC.

This chain links TRBV13 with TRBJ2-7, with D possibly TRBD1 on 5 matching bases. The CDR3 runs to 14 residues. The germline V gene has CDR1 PRHDT and CDR2 FYEKMQ (reference sequence). Trimming removed 0 bases at V and 4 bases at J, with 10 bases between. In nucleotides, the CDR3 is TGTGCCAGCAGCTTAGGCAGGGCCAATTACGAGCAGTACTTC. Protein product: CASSLGRANYEQYF.

The chain combines TRBV11-2 with TRBJ2-7; 8 bases match TRBD1. V shed 4 bases, J shed 3 bases, and the junction held 11 bases outside the gene matches. CDR3 length equals 16 residues. Germline values: CDR1 SGHAT, CDR2 FQNNGV. CDR3 in amino acids: CASSSLSGQDLYEQYF. CDR3 coding DNA: TGTGCCAGCAGCTCCTTGTCGGGACAGGACCTCTACGAGCAGTACTTC. Based on the CDR3 plus reference TRBV11-2 and TRBJ2-7, the full variable domain is EAGVAQSPRYKIIEKRQSVAFWCNPISGHATLYWYQQILGQGPKLLIQFQNNGVVDDSQLPKDRFSAERLKGVDSTLKIQPAKLEDSAVYLCASSSLSGQDLYEQYFGPGTRLTVT.

V and J are TRBV27 and TRBJ2-7; perhaps TRBD2 as D (6 bases). The CDR3 length is 13 residues. Trimming pared 5 bases from V and 0 bases from J, leaving 8 bases between. The germline gives CDR1 MNHEY, CDR2 SMNVEV (reference sequence). The CDR3 region is CASSVAASYEQYF. For the CDR3, the DNA is TGTGCCAGCAGTGTAGCGGCCTCCTACGAGCAGTACTTC.

The chain uses TRBV5-4 and TRBJ2-3; weak D call: TRBD2 (6 bases). The germline V and J ends were trimmed by 2 bases and 0 bases, with 13 bases remaining between them. This CDR3 comprises 16 residues. Germline V gives CDR1 SGHNT, CDR2 YYREEE (reference sequence). CDR3 nucleotide sequence: TGTGCCAGCAGCTTAAGGAGGGACTCAAGCACAGATACGCAGTATTTT. Amino acids: CASSLRRDSSTDTQYF. Variable domain in full (rest from reference TRBV5-4 and TRBJ2-3): ETGVTQSPTHLIKTRGQQVTLRCSSQSGHNTVSWYQQALGQGPQFIFQYYREEENGRGNFPPRFSGLQFPNYSSELNVNALELDDSALYLCASSLRRDSSTDTQYFGPGTRLTVL.